These T cell receptor beta chains were read from a single sample in a study of blood T cells in healthy people across ages. TCRdb redid the calling of the 5' RACE reads with MiXCR, one entry per CDR3 protein. Counted here are fewer than 1.5 million distinct CDR3 sequences, 40% to 50% occurring once; the ten biggest clones make up around 8%. Sequencing used blood. The origin of the receptors is a young woman in good health. The CDR3 runs from the conserved cysteine through the conserved F or W. The D gene is left open where the match is weak. A row's size may be missing; if present it is once, few, many or a size class.

v_gene,j_gene,d_gene,abundance,CDR3nt,CDR3aa
TRBV15,TRBJ2-5,TRBD1,-,TGTGCCACCAGCCACGACAGGGTAGGCCAAGAGACCCAGTACTTC,CATSHDRVGQETQYF
TRBV29-1,TRBJ1-2,-,few,TGCAGCTCCAGTGGGGGCAATAACTATGGCTACACCTTC,CSSSGGNNYGYTF
TRBV20-1,TRBJ2-5,-,many,TGCAGTGCTTTTTTATCCGGAAAGAGGGAGACCCAGTACTTC,CSAFLSGKRETQYF
TRBV12-3/TRBV12-4,TRBJ2-1,-,-,TGTGCCAGCAGTTCCACTAGCCGGGGGGCAAATGAGCAGTTCTTC,CASSSTSRGANEQFF
TRBV10-3,TRBJ2-7,-,few,TGTGCCATAGGGGACAACGGACCCCTCGAGCAGTACTTC,CAIGDNGPLEQYF
TRBV14,TRBJ2-7,TRBD1,few,TGTGCCAGCAGAGAAGGGGGCACAGACCCATACGAGCAGTACTTC,CASREGGTDPYEQYF
TRBV7-2,TRBJ2-1,-,-,TGTGCCAGCAGCTGGAGTGGCCAAGAGACCCAGTTCTTC,CASSWSGQETQFF
TRBV27,TRBJ1-2,TRBD1,few,TGTGCCAGCTCCCAACAGGGGCGGGTCTATGGCTACACCTTC,CASSQQGRVYGYTF
TRBV4-1,TRBJ2-3,TRBD2,-,TGCGCCAGCAGCCAAGCATTCAGCGGGGGAACAGATACGCAGTATTTT,CASSQAFSGGTDTQYF
TRBV4-2,TRBJ1-4,-,-,TGTGCCAGCAGCCAAGCAGAGGGGGCAACTAATGAAAAACTGTTTTTT,CASSQAEGATNEKLFF
TRBV28,TRBJ2-3,-,once,TGTGCCAGCAGTGATCCTACAACCACAGATACGCAGTATTTT,CASSDPTTTDTQYF
TRBV19,TRBJ2-7,-,-,TGTGCCAGTAGTATCTTCGGGAGCTCCTACGAGCAGTACTTC,CASSIFGSSYEQYF
TRBV7-9,TRBJ2-7,-,-,TGTGCCAGCAGCCCTGAGGAGACAATGAGCTCCTACGAGCAGTACTTC,CASSPEETMSSYEQYF
TRBV6-6,TRBJ2-7,-,few,TGTGCCAGCAGCGCCGGGAGCCACGAGCAGTACTTC,CASSAGSHEQYF
TRBV27,TRBJ2-7,-,-,TGTGCCAGCAGTTCCAGGTTCCCCTCCTACGAGCAGTACTTC,CASSSRFPSYEQYF
TRBV3-1,TRBJ2-1,TRBD2,-,TGTGCCAGCAGCCAAAGTAGTCCGGGGGGTTCCTACAATGAGCAGTTCTTC,CASSQSSPGGSYNEQFF
TRBV9,TRBJ1-1,-,-,TGTGCCAGCAGCGCGGGGGGAGGGAACACTGAAGCTTTCTTT,CASSAGGGNTEAFF
TRBV6-1,TRBJ1-2,-,-,TGTGCCAGCAGTGAATCCCGGACGGGTTCCTATGGCTACACCTTC,CASSESRTGSYGYTF
TRBV4-1,TRBJ2-7,-,-,TGCGTCAGCAGCACCCTCTACTCACCAAGAGAGGCCCAGTACTTC,CVSSTLYSPREAQYF
TRBV20-1,TRBJ2-7,-,few,TGCAGTGCTAGGGTCGTGAACAGCCTCTCCTACGAGCAGTACTTC,CSARVVNSLSYEQYF
TRBV7-2,TRBJ2-5,-,-,TGTGCCAGCAGCTTAGGACCCCTCGCGGGTGGGTTGGAGACCCAGTACTTC,CASSLGPLAGGLETQYF
TRBV4-1,TRBJ1-2,-,few,TGCGCCAGCAGCCAAGCCCTGGGGAACTATGGCTACACCTTC,CASSQALGNYGYTF
TRBV6-5,TRBJ2-3,-,many,TGTGCCAGCAGTATCGGTACAGATACGCAGTATTTT,CASSIGTDTQYF
TRBV4-2,TRBJ2-3,-,few,TGTGCCAGCAGCCAAGAACGGCGTTATAGCACAGATACGCAGTATTTT,CASSQERRYSTDTQYF
TRBV28,TRBJ2-1,TRBD2,-,TGTGCCAGCACCCTTCAAACTAGCGGGGGGTCTACGGGCCAGTTCTTC,CASTLQTSGGSTGQFF
TRBV28,TRBJ1-2,-,few,TGTGCCAGCAGTTGGGGATACACCTTC,CASSWGYTF
TRBV4-1,TRBJ1-2,TRBD1,-,TGCGCCAGCAGCCAAGATCGGACAGGGCCCTATGGCTACACCTTC,CASSQDRTGPYGYTF
TRBV6-2/TRBV6-3,TRBJ2-1,TRBD2,-,TGTGCCGGCAGTTACCGCTTAGCGGGCGGCCGGCCCAATGAGCAGTTCTTC,CAGSYRLAGGRPNEQFF
TRBV12-3/TRBV12-4,TRBJ2-7,-,few,TGTGCCAGCGCCCTCCCTTCGGGGATTAACGAGCAGTACTTC,CASALPSGINEQYF
TRBV15,TRBJ2-5,-,few,TGTGCCACCAGCAGATTGGGGGAGGAGACCCAGTACTTC,CATSRLGEETQYF
TRBV5-1,TRBJ2-1,TRBD2,-,TGCGCCAGCAGCCCAAGCGGAAGTCTGGTGGGACGGGGGGGGAATGAGCAGTTCTTC,CASSPSGSLVGRGGNEQFF
TRBV7-6,TRBJ1-1,-,-,TGTGCCAGCAGCTTAAAAGGGGGGATGGGGACTGAAGCTTTCTTT,CASSLKGGMGTEAFF
TRBV4-1,TRBJ1-2,-,few,TGCGCCAGCAGGGGCCGAGTATTACCAACCAACTATGGCTACACCTTC,CASRGRVLPTNYGYTF
TRBV5-1,TRBJ2-3,TRBD2,many,TGCGCCAGCAGCGGTGGGTCGGGACTACTAACAGATACGCAGTATTTT,CASSGGSGLLTDTQYF
TRBV21-1,TRBJ2-7,-,few,TGTGCCAGCAATACGACTAGCGGGAGTTTCTACGAGCAGTACTTC,CASNTTSGSFYEQYF
TRBV7-9,TRBJ2-1,TRBD2,few,TGTGCCAGCAGCGCAAAAGAGGGTAGCGGGAGGAATGAGCAGTTCTTC,CASSAKEGSGRNEQFF
TRBV12-3/TRBV12-4,TRBJ2-7,-,-,TGTGCCAGCAGAGCGGATAGCTCCTACAATGAGCAGTACTTC,CASRADSSYNEQYF
TRBV20-1,TRBJ2-7,TRBD2,-,TGCAGTGCTCAATCACGAGCGGGGTCCTACGAGCAGTACTTC,CSAQSRAGSYEQYF
TRBV6-1,TRBJ2-1,-,-,TGTGCCAGCAGCCCGGGCTATTGGGATGAGCAGTTCTTC,CASSPGYWDEQFF
TRBV27,TRBJ2-7,-,-,TGTGCCAGCAGTCCTCTCCCGAAGGGCCCCTACGAGCAGTACTTC,CASSPLPKGPYEQYF
TRBV28,TRBJ2-3,-,-,TGTGCCAGCAGGCCGACAGGTGCTAGCACAGATACGCAGTATTTT,CASRPTGASTDTQYF
TRBV6-4,TRBJ1-1,-,few,TGTGCCAGCAGTGCATCAGGCGGGAACACTGAAGCTTTCTTT,CASSASGGNTEAFF
TRBV7-6,TRBJ2-1,-,few,TGTGCCAGCAGCTTAGCGTTGGGGGCGGAGCAGTTCTTC,CASSLALGAEQFF
TRBV20-1,TRBJ2-7,TRBD2,few,TGCAGTGCTAGAGGTGGGATAGCGGGGGGGACAAACGAGCAGTACTTC,CSARGGIAGGTNEQYF
TRBV9,TRBJ2-7,-,-,TGTGCCAGCAGCACTAGACTGGCCCCCTACGAGCAGTACTTC,CASSTRLAPYEQYF
TRBV9,TRBJ2-7,-,-,TGTGCCAGCAGCCCCCACACTGTTACAGGCGAGCAGTACTTC,CASSPHTVTGEQYF
TRBV29-1,TRBJ1-5,TRBD1,-,TGCAGCGCGGGACAGGGCTTCAATCAGCCCCAGCATTTT,CSAGQGFNQPQHF
TRBV27,TRBJ2-1,-,few,TGTGCCAGCACCTTCCCCCCCTACAATGAGCAGTTCTTC,CASTFPPYNEQFF
TRBV28,TRBJ1-2,-,-,TGTGCCAGCAGTATCAGGGTGATGGAGGGCTACACCTTC,CASSIRVMEGYTF
TRBV20-1,TRBJ2-1,-,few,TGCAGTACGCCCGAGGGGTTTACCTACAATGAGCAGTTCTTC,CSTPEGFTYNEQFF
TRBV7-6,TRBJ2-5,-,-,TGTGCCAGCAGCTTACGGGGAGTGGGAGTACCCGAGACCCAGTACTTC,CASSLRGVGVPETQYF
TRBV3-1,TRBJ2-3,-,-,TGTGCCAGCAGCCACAGACGGGCAGATACGCAGTATTTT,CASSHRRADTQYF
TRBV20-1,TRBJ2-6,-,few,TGCAGTGCTCTTCCATTAAGGAGCCACTCTGGGGCCAACGTCCTGACTTTC,CSALPLRSHSGANVLTF
TRBV4-1,TRBJ2-7,TRBD1,-,TGCGCCAGCAGCCGGATGACAGGGGTGGGATACGAGCAGTACTTC,CASSRMTGVGYEQYF
TRBV5-1,TRBJ2-1,TRBD2,-,TGCGCCAGCAGACCGTCCAGCGGGGGGGCCAATGAGCAGTTCTTC,CASRPSSGGANEQFF
TRBV30,TRBJ2-7,-,-,TGTGCCTGGAACAACCTCGGAGGGAGCTACGAGCAGTACTTC,CAWNNLGGSYEQYF
TRBV4-1,TRBJ2-7,-,few,TGCGCCAGCAGCCATCCAAGCACCTACGAGCAGTACTTC,CASSHPSTYEQYF
TRBV28,TRBJ2-5,-,-,TGTGCCACCGGGACTTGGGAGACCCAGTACTTC,CATGTWETQYF
TRBV20-1,TRBJ1-1,-,few,TGCAGTGCCTGGGGGGCGGGAACTGAAGCTTTCTTT,CSAWGAGTEAFF
TRBV12-3/TRBV12-4,TRBJ1-1,-,-,TGTGCCAGCAGTTTCTACGTGGCAGACTACACTGAAGCTTTCTTT,CASSFYVADYTEAFF